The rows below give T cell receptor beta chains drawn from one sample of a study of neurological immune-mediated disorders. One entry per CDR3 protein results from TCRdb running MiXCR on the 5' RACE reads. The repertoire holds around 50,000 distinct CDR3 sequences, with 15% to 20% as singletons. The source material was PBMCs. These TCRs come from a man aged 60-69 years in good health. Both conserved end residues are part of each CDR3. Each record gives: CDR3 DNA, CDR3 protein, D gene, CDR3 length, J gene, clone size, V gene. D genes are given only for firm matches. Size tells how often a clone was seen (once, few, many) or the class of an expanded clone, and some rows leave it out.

CDR3 DNA: TGCGCCAGCAGCTTTGGAGACAGGGGCCTGGCCCAGTACTTC
CDR3 protein: CASSFGDRGLAQYF
D gene: TRBD1
CDR3 length: 14
J gene: TRBJ2-7
clone size: many
V gene: TRBV5-1

CDR3 DNA: TGTGCCAGCAGCTCAACAGGAAACGAGCAGTACTTC
CDR3 protein: CASSSTGNEQYF
D gene: -
CDR3 length: 12
J gene: TRBJ2-7
clone size: few
V gene: TRBV12-3/TRBV12-4

CDR3 DNA: TGTGCCATCAGTGATGGACACTCTGGAAACACCATATATTTT
CDR3 protein: CAISDGHSGNTIYF
D gene: -
CDR3 length: 14
J gene: TRBJ1-3
clone size: many
V gene: TRBV10-3

CDR3 DNA: TGTGCCAGCAGAGAGGGGACCCCCCAGAAAGCTTTCTTT
CDR3 protein: CASREGTPQKAFF
D gene: -
CDR3 length: 13
J gene: TRBJ1-1
clone size: many
V gene: TRBV7-9

CDR3 DNA: TGTGCCAGCAGTGGACAGGGTCAGCCCCAGCATTTT
CDR3 protein: CASSGQGQPQHF
D gene: TRBD1
CDR3 length: 12
J gene: TRBJ1-5
clone size: many
V gene: TRBV6-5

CDR3 DNA: TGTGCCAGCAGCTTGACTAGCGCCACAGATACGCAGTATTTT
CDR3 protein: CASSLTSATDTQYF
D gene: TRBD2
CDR3 length: 14
J gene: TRBJ2-3
clone size: -
V gene: TRBV11-2

CDR3 DNA: TGTGCCAGCAGTACGATACAGGATCACGAAAAACTGTTTTTT
CDR3 protein: CASSTIQDHEKLFF
D gene: -
CDR3 length: 14
J gene: TRBJ1-4
clone size: many
V gene: TRBV2

CDR3 DNA: TGTGCCAGCAGTGAGAGTAAGTTCTTATCCTACGAGCAGTACTTC
CDR3 protein: CASSESKFLSYEQYF
D gene: -
CDR3 length: 15
J gene: TRBJ2-7
clone size: many
V gene: TRBV25-1

CDR3 DNA: TGTGCCAGCAGAGACCGGGACAGAGCCTATGGCTACACCTTC
CDR3 protein: CASRDRDRAYGYTF
D gene: TRBD1
CDR3 length: 14
J gene: TRBJ1-2
clone size: -
V gene: TRBV12-3/TRBV12-4

CDR3 DNA: TGCGCCAGCAGCTTGGCCCAGGGGAGCTCTGGGGCCAACGTCCTGACTTTC
CDR3 protein: CASSLAQGSSGANVLTF
D gene: -
CDR3 length: 17
J gene: TRBJ2-6
clone size: many
V gene: TRBV5-1

CDR3 DNA: TGCAGCGTATCCCCGGACAACCTAGAGACCCAGTACTTC
CDR3 protein: CSVSPDNLETQYF
D gene: -
CDR3 length: 13
J gene: TRBJ2-5
clone size: many
V gene: TRBV29-1

CDR3 DNA: TGCAGTGCAACCTTGCTAGCAACCTACGAGCAGTACTTC
CDR3 protein: CSATLLATYEQYF
D gene: -
CDR3 length: 13
J gene: TRBJ2-7
clone size: many
V gene: TRBV20-1

CDR3 DNA: TGTGCCAGCAGTAGGACAGGGCTCGAGCAGTACTTC
CDR3 protein: CASSRTGLEQYF
D gene: TRBD1
CDR3 length: 12
J gene: TRBJ2-7
clone size: many
V gene: TRBV25-1

CDR3 DNA: TGTGCCAGCAGTTACTCGGGGACTAGCGGGGCGGTGGCCAAAAACATTCAGTACTTC
CDR3 protein: CASSYSGTSGAVAKNIQYF
D gene: TRBD2
CDR3 length: 19
J gene: TRBJ2-4
clone size: many
V gene: TRBV6-5

CDR3 DNA: TGTGGCAGCAGTAAACTAGCCCGGGAGTTAACAGATACGCAGTATTTT
CDR3 protein: CGSSKLARELTDTQYF
D gene: -
CDR3 length: 16
J gene: TRBJ2-3
clone size: -
V gene: TRBV7-3

CDR3 DNA: TGTGCCAGCAGCACCGAAGGACTAGCGGGAGTAACAGATACGCAGTATTTT
CDR3 protein: CASSTEGLAGVTDTQYF
D gene: -
CDR3 length: 17
J gene: TRBJ2-3
clone size: few
V gene: TRBV21-1

CDR3 DNA: TGTGCCAGCACTTTCTCTGGAAACACCATATATTTT
CDR3 protein: CASTFSGNTIYF
D gene: -
CDR3 length: 12
J gene: TRBJ1-3
clone size: -
V gene: TRBV12-3/TRBV12-4

CDR3 DNA: TGTGCCAGCAGCTTGAGTGGTCGCGGCTACACCTTC
CDR3 protein: CASSLSGRGYTF
D gene: -
CDR3 length: 12
J gene: TRBJ1-2
clone size: many
V gene: TRBV5-6

CDR3 DNA: TGTGCTAGCAGCCCACGGGTCTTTGCAGGAGAGCAGTACTTC
CDR3 protein: CASSPRVFAGEQYF
D gene: -
CDR3 length: 14
J gene: TRBJ2-7
clone size: -
V gene: TRBV7-7

CDR3 DNA: TGCAGTGCTAGAGATGCCCGACAGGGAACCACCGGGGAGCTGTTTTTT
CDR3 protein: CSARDARQGTTGELFF
D gene: TRBD1
CDR3 length: 16
J gene: TRBJ2-2
clone size: many
V gene: TRBV20-1

CDR3 DNA: TGCGCCAGCAGCTTGGGACAGGGGAGCGGGGAGCTGTTTTTT
CDR3 protein: CASSLGQGSGELFF
D gene: TRBD1
CDR3 length: 14
J gene: TRBJ2-2
clone size: many
V gene: TRBV5-1

CDR3 DNA: TGCAGCGCACGGCGCTCAGCGAACACCGGGGAGCTGTTTTTT
CDR3 protein: CSARRSANTGELFF
D gene: -
CDR3 length: 14
J gene: TRBJ2-2
clone size: many
V gene: TRBV29-1

CDR3 DNA: TGCGCCAGCAGCATTCCTTCAGGGACTGACTATGGCTACACCTTC
CDR3 protein: CASSIPSGTDYGYTF
D gene: -
CDR3 length: 15
J gene: TRBJ1-2
clone size: many
V gene: TRBV5-1

CDR3 DNA: TGTTCCAGCAGCACCTGGACAGTTTGGGAGACACAGTACTTC
CDR3 protein: CSSSTWTVWETQYF
D gene: -
CDR3 length: 14
J gene: TRBJ2-5
clone size: once
V gene: TRBV5-6

CDR3 DNA: TGCAGTTTGGAATCCGGGACAGGTACCTACGAGCAGTACTTC
CDR3 protein: CSLESGTGTYEQYF
D gene: TRBD1
CDR3 length: 14
J gene: TRBJ2-7
clone size: -
V gene: TRBV20-1

CDR3 DNA: TGCGCCAGCAGCCAAGACAGGAGTTCCTACGAGCAGTACTTC
CDR3 protein: CASSQDRSSYEQYF
D gene: -
CDR3 length: 14
J gene: TRBJ2-7
clone size: many
V gene: TRBV4-3

CDR3 DNA: TGCGCCAGCGCTGGTCCAGGGTCCGGGGAGCTGTTTTTT
CDR3 protein: CASAGPGSGELFF
D gene: -
CDR3 length: 13
J gene: TRBJ2-2
clone size: many
V gene: TRBV10-2

CDR3 DNA: TGTGCCAGCAGTTTTTGGGGTGTCGATACGCAGTATTTT
CDR3 protein: CASSFWGVDTQYF
D gene: -
CDR3 length: 13
J gene: TRBJ2-3
clone size: many
V gene: TRBV5-6

CDR3 DNA: TGCAGTGCTCCTGGGACAGCCCCTAATCAGCCCCAGCATTTT
CDR3 protein: CSAPGTAPNQPQHF
D gene: TRBD1
CDR3 length: 14
J gene: TRBJ1-5
clone size: many
V gene: TRBV20-1

CDR3 DNA: TGCAGTGCTAGACTGGGCTTCTCTGGAAACACCATATATTTT
CDR3 protein: CSARLGFSGNTIYF
D gene: -
CDR3 length: 14
J gene: TRBJ1-3
clone size: -
V gene: TRBV20-1

CDR3 DNA: TGTGCCAGCAGCTTAAACGGACAGCTTTTGCATTTT
CDR3 protein: CASSLNGQLLHF
D gene: -
CDR3 length: 12
J gene: TRBJ1-5
clone size: many
V gene: TRBV7-2

CDR3 DNA: TGTGCCAGCAGTTACGGCGCGGGAGCTAACATTCAGTACTTC
CDR3 protein: CASSYGAGANIQYF
D gene: TRBD2
CDR3 length: 14
J gene: TRBJ2-4
clone size: many
V gene: TRBV6-5

CDR3 DNA: TGTGCCAGCAGCTTGGACAGGGCTGGCAATGAGCAGTTCTTC
CDR3 protein: CASSLDRAGNEQFF
D gene: TRBD1
CDR3 length: 14
J gene: TRBJ2-1
clone size: many
V gene: TRBV7-2

CDR3 DNA: TGCGCCAGCAGCCTCGGACAGTTCGAGCAGTACTTC
CDR3 protein: CASSLGQFEQYF
D gene: -
CDR3 length: 12
J gene: TRBJ2-7
clone size: many
V gene: TRBV5-1

CDR3 DNA: TGTGCCAGCAGCCCCCGGGGACAACCTCTCGCCTCTGGGGCCAACGTCCTGACTTTC
CDR3 protein: CASSPRGQPLASGANVLTF
D gene: -
CDR3 length: 19
J gene: TRBJ2-6
clone size: many
V gene: TRBV9

CDR3 DNA: TGTGCCAGCAGTAAGATGGGAGGGATGAACACTGAAGCTTTCTTT
CDR3 protein: CASSKMGGMNTEAFF
D gene: -
CDR3 length: 15
J gene: TRBJ1-1
clone size: many
V gene: TRBV2

CDR3 DNA: TGTGCCAGCAGCCAAGCTCCTGGGACAGCCACCGGGGAGCTGTTTTTT
CDR3 protein: CASSQAPGTATGELFF
D gene: TRBD1
CDR3 length: 16
J gene: TRBJ2-2
clone size: many
V gene: TRBV3-1

CDR3 DNA: TGTGCCAGCAGCCCGATGGGACAGTTCCATACGCAGTATTTT
CDR3 protein: CASSPMGQFHTQYF
D gene: TRBD1
CDR3 length: 14
J gene: TRBJ2-3
clone size: many
V gene: TRBV5-6

CDR3 DNA: TGTGCCAGCAGCACTAGCGGATACAATGAGCAGTTCTTC
CDR3 protein: CASSTSGYNEQFF
D gene: TRBD2
CDR3 length: 13
J gene: TRBJ2-1
clone size: medium-sized
V gene: TRBV7-8